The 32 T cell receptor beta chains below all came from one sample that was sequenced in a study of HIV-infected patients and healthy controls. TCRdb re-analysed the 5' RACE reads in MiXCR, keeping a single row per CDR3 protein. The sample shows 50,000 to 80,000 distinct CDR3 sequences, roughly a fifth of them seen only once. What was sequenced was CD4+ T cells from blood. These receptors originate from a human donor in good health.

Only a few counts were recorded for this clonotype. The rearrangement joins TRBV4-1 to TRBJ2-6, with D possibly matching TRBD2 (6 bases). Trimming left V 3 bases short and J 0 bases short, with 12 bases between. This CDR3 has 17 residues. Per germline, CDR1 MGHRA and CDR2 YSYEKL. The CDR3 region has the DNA TGCGCCAGCAGCCAGGAGGGTATAAACTCTGGGGCCAACGTCCTGACTTTC. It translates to CASSQEGINSGANVLTF.

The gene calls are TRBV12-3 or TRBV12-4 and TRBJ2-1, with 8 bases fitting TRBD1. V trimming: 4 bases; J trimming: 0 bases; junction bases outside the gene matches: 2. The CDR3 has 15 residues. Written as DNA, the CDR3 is TGTGCCAGCAGTTCGACAGGGGCCTCCTACAATGAGCAGTTCTTC. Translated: CASSSTGASYNEQFF.

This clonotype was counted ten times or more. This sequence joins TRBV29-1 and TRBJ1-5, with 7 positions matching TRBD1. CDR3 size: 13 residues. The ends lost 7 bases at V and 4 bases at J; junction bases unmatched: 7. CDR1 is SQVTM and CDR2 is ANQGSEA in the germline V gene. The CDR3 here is CSAAQGLNQPQHF. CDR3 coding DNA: TGCAGCGCTGCACAGGGGCTGAATCAGCCCCAGCATTTT.

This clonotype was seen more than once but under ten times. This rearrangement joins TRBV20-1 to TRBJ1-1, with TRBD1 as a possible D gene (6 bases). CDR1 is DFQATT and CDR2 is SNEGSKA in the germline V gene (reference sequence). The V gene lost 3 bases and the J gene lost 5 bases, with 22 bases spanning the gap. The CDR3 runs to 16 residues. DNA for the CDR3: TGCAGTGCTAGCGGAGGGTCGGGGGCGCCGGGTACTGAAGCTTTCTTT. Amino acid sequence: CSASGGSGAPGTEAFF.

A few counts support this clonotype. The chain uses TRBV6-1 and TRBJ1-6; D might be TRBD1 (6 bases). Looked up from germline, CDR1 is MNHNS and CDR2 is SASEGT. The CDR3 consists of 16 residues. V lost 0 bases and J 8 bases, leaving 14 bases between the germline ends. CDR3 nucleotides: TGTGCCAGCAGTGAAGCGCCGGGAGGGGGGGATTCACCCCTCCACTTT. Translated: CASSEAPGGGDSPLHF.

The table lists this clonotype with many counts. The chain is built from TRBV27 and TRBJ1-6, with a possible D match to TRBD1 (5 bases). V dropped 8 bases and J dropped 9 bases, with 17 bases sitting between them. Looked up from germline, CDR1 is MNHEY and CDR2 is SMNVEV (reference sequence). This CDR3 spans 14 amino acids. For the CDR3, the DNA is TGTGCCAGCGGCCAACGGGGGATTAGTTCACCCCTCCACTTT. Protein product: CASGQRGISSPLHF.

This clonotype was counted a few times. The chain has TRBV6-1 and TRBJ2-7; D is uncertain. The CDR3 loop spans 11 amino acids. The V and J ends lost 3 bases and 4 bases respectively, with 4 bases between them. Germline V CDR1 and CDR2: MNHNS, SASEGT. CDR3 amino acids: CASSDFYEQYF. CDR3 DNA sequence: TGTGCCAGCAGTGATTTTTACGAGCAGTACTTC.

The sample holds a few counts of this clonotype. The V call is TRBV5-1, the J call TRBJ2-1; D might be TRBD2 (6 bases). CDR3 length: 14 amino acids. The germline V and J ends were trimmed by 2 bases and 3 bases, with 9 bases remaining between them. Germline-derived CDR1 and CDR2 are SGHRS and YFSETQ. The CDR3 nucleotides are TGCGCCAGCAGCTTAGGGACTCTCTACAATGAGCAGTTCTTC. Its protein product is CASSLGTLYNEQFF.

DNA of the CDR3: TGTGCCAGCAGTTACCGAGACAACGAGCAGTACTTC. Translated, it gives CASSYRDNEQYF. The chain links TRBV6-2 or TRBV6-3 to TRBJ2-7; D remains unclear. The CDR3 is 12 residues long. Per the germline V gene, CDR1 is MNHEY and CDR2 is SVGEGT. Trimming cost V 2 bases and J 5 bases, with 7 bases left between them.

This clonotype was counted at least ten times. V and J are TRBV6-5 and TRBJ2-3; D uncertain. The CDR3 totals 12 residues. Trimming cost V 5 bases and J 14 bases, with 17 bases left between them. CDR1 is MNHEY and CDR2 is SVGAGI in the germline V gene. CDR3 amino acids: CASSPTTGRAYF. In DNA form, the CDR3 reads TGTGCCAGCAGTCCCACCACTGGACGAGCGTATTTT.

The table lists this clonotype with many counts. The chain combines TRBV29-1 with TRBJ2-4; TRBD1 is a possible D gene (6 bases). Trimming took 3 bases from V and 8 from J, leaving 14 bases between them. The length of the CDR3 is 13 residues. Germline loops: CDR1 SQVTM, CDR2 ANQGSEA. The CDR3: CSVEPFEGDIQYF. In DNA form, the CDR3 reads TGCAGCGTTGAGCCATTTGAGGGGGACATTCAGTACTTC.

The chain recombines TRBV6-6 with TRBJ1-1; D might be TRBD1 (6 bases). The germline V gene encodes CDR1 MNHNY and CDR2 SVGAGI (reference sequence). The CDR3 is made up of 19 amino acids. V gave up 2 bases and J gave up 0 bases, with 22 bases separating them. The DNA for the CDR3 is TGTGCCAGCAGTTACCCCGTGGGAATGAAGGGACACTTGAACACTGAAGCTTTCTTT. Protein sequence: CASSYPVGMKGHLNTEAFF.

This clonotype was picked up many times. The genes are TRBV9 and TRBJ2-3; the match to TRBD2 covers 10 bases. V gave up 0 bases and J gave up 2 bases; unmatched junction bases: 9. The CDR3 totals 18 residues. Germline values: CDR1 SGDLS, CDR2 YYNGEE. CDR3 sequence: CASSVGQRGGRITDTQYF. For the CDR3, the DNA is TGTGCCAGCAGCGTAGGTCAGCGGGGGGGCCGGATCACAGATACGCAGTATTTT.

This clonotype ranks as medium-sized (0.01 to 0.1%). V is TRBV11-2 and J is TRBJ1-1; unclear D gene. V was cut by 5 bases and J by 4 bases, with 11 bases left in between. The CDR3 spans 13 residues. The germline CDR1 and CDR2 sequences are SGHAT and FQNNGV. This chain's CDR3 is CASSLTEATEAFF. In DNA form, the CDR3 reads TGTGCCAGCAGCCTGACGGAGGCCACTGAAGCTTTCTTT.

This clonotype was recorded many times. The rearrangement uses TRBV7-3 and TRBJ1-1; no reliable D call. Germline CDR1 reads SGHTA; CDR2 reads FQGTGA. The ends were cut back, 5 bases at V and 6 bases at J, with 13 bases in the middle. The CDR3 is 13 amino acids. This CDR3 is CASSPAPLSEAFF. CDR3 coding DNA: TGTGCCAGCAGCCCTGCACCCCTTTCTGAAGCTTTCTTT.

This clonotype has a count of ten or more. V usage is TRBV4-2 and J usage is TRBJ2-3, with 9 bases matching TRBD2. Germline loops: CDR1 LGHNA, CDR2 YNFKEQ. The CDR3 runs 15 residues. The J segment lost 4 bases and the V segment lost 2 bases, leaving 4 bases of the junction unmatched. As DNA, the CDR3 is TGTGCCAGCAGCCAAACCGAGCGGGGGGCAGATACGCAGTATTTT. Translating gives CASSQTERGADTQYF.

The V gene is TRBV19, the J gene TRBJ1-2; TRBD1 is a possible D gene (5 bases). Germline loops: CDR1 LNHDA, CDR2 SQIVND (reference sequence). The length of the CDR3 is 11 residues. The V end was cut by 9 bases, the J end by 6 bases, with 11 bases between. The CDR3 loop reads CASTGGNGYTF. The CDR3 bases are TGTGCCAGCACTGGGGGGAATGGCTACACCTTC.

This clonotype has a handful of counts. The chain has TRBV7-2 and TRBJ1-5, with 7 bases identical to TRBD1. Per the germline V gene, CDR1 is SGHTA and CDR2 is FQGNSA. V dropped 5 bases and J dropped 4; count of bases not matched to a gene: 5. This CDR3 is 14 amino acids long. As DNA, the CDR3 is TGTGCCAGCAGCCAAGGACAGGATAATCAGCCCCAGCATTTT. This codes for CASSQGQDNQPQHF.

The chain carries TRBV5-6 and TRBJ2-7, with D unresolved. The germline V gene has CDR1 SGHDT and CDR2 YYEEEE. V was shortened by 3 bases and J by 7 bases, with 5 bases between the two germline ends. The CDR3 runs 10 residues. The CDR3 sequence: CASSCSEQYF. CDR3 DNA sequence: TGTGCCAGCAGCTGCTCTGAGCAGTACTTC.

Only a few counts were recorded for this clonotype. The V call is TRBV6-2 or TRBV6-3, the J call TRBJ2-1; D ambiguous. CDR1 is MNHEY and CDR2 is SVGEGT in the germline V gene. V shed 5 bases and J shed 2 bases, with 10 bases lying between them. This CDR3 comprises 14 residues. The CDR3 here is CASSRREPYNEQFF. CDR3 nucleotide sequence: TGTGCCAGCAGTCGCCGAGAGCCCTACAATGAGCAGTTCTTC.

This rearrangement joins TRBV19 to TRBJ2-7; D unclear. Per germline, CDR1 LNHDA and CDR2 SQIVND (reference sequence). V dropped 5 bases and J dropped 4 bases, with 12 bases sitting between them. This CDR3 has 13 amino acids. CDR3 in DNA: TGTGCCAGTAGTGAAAAGACACAGTACGAGCAGTACTTC. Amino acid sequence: CASSEKTQYEQYF.

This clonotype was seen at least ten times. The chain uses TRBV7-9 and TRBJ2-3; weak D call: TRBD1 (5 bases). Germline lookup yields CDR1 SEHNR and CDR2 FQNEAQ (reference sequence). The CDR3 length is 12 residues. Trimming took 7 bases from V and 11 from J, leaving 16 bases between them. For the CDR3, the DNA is TGTGCCAGCAACACACAGGATTCTCGGCAGTATTTT. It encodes CASNTQDSRQYF.

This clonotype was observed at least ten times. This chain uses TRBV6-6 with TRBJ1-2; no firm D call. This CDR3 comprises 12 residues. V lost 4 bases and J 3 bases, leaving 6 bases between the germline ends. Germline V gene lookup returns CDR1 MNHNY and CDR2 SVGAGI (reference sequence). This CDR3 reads CASSSTDYGYTF. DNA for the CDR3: TGTGCCAGCAGTTCCACAGACTATGGCTACACCTTC.

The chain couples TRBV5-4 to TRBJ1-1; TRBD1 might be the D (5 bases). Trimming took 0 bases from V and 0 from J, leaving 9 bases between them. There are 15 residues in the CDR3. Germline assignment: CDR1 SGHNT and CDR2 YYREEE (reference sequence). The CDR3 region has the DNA TGTGCCAGCAGCTTGGCCGGGGCTATGAACACTGAAGCTTTCTTT. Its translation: CASSLAGAMNTEAFF.

This CDR3 is CASSRSREEAFF. The CDR3 DNA sequence: TGTGCCAGCAGCCGGTCCCGGGAAGAAGCTTTCTTT. V and J are TRBV21-1 and TRBJ1-1; whether TRBD1, the table's D call, matches the DNA was not checked. TRBV21-1 is given as a pseudogene. This CDR3 has 12 amino acids.

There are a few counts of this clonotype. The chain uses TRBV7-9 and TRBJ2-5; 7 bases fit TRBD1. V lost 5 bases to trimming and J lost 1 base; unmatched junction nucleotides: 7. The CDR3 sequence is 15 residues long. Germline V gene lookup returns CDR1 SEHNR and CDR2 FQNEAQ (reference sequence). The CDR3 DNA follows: TGTGCCAGCAGCCTCCGGGACAGCCCCCAAGAGACCCAGTACTTC. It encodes CASSLRDSPQETQYF.

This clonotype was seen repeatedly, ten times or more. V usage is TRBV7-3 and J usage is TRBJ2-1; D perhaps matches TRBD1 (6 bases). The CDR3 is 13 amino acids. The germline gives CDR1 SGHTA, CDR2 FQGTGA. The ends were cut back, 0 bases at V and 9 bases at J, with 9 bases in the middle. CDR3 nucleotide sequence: TGTGCCAGCAGCTTAACACAGGGCGGTGAGCAGTTCTTC. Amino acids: CASSLTQGGEQFF.

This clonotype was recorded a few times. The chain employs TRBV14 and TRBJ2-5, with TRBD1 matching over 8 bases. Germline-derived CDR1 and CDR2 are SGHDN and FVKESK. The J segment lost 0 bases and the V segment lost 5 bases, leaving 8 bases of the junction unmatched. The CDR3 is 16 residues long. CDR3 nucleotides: TGTGCCAGCAGCTCCATCCCACAGGGGGACCAAGAGACCCAGTACTTC. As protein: CASSSIPQGDQETQYF.

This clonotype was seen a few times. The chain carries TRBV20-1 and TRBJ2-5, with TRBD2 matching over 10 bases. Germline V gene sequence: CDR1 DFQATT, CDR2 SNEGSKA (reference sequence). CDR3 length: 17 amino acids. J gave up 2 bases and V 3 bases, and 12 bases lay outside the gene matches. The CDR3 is CSASRFPGLAVQETQYF. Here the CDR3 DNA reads TGCAGTGCTAGTCGATTTCCCGGACTAGCGGTACAAGAGACCCAGTACTTC.

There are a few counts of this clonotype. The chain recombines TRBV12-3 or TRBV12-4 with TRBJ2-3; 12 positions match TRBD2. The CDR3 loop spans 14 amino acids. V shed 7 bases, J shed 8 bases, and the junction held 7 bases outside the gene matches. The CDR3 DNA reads TGTGCCAGCAACGCCCTAGCGGGAGGGGGTACGCAGTATTTT. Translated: CASNALAGGGTQYF.

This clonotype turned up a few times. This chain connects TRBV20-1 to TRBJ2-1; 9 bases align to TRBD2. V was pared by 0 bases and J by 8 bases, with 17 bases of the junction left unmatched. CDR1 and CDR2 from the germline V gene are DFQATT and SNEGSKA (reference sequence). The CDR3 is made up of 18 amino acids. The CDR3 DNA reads TGCAGTGCTAGAGATCTCTTTACGGCGGGAGGGGGGGTGGATGAGCAGTTCTTC. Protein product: CSARDLFTAGGGVDEQFF.

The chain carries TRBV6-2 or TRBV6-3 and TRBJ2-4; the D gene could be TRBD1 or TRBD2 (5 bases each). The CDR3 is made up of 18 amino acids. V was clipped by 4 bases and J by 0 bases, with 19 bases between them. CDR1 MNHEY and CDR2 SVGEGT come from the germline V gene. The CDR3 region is CASSSLPGPELAKNIQYF. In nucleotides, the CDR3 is TGTGCCAGCAGTTCACTACCGGGACCAGAACTAGCCAAAAACATTCAGTACTTC.